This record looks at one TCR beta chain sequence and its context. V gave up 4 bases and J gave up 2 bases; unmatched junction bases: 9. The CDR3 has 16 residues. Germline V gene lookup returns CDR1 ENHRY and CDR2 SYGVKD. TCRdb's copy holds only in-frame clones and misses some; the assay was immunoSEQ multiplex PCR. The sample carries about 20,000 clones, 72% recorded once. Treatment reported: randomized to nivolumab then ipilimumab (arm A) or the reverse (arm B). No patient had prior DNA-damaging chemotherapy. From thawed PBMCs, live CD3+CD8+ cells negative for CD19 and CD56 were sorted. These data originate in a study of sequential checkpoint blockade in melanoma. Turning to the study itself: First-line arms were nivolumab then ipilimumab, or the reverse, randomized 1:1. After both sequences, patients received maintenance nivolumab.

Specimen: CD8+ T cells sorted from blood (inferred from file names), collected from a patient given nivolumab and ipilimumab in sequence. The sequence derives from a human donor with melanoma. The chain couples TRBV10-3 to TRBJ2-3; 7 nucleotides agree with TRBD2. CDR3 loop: CAISGGNRDYTDTQYF. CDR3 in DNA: TGTGCCATCAGTGGGGGAAACCGGGACTACACAGATACGCAGTATTTT.